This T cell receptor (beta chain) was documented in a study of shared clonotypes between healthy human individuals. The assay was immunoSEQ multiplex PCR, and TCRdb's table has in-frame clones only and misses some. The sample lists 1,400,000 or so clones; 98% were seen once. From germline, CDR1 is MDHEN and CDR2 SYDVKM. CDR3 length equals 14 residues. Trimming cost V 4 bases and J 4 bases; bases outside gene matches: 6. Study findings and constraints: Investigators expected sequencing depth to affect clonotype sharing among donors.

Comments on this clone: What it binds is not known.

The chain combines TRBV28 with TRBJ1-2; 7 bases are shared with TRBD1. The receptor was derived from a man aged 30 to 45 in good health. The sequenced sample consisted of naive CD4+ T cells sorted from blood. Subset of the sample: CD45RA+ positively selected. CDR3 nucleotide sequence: TGTGCCAGCAGTTCCCCCGGGACAGCCTATGGCTACACCTTC. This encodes CASSSPGTAYGYTF.